Listed below are T cell receptor beta chains from one sample, sequenced in a study of vaccination and CD4 T cells after COVID-19. Antigens for these TCRs are unknown. Using its own MiXCR run on the PCR reads, TCRdb lists one record per CDR3 protein. The repertoire holds over 13,000 distinct CDR3 sequences, with over 45% as singletons. This sample comprised CD4+ T cells from blood, cultured in vitro, obtained before SARS-CoV-2 vaccination. These TCRs come from a human donor who had recovered from COVID-19. CDR3s include the opening cysteine and the closing phenylalanine or tryptophan.

cdr3_length j_call v_call cdr3_aa
13 TRBJ1-2 TRBV20-1 CSATPPGGIGYTF
14 TRBJ2-2 TRBV25-1 CASSEPSHLTRLFF
15 TRBJ2-1 TRBV7-3 CASSLTRTMWNEQFF
13 TRBJ2-2 TRBV19 CASKQEGGGELFF
14 TRBJ2-7 TRBV5-4 CASRRDRTTGEQYF
20 TRBJ2-5 TRBV20-1 CSARSPGGGRAGWFRETQYF
12 TRBJ1-5 TRBV7-2 CASSLDRQPQHF
14 TRBJ2-2 TRBV27 CASSTTVNTGELFF
16 TRBJ1-2 TRBV7-8 CASSLSGNSNIGGYTF
14 TRBJ1-5 TRBV6-5 CASSSGKSNQPQHF
13 TRBJ2-5 TRBV20-1 CSASRLVGETQYF
13 TRBJ1-1 TRBV7-2 CASSLNGNTEAFF
11 TRBJ1-2 TRBV28 CASKAGLGYTF
14 TRBJ2-5 TRBV12-5 CASGDRRGEETQYF
14 TRBJ2-1 TRBV7-2 CASSLAGGGNEQFF
14 TRBJ2-5 TRBV15 CATSSPGHWETQYF
13 TRBJ2-7 TRBV7-8 CASSQGVSHEQYF
14 TRBJ1-6 TRBV7-2 CASSLPGLYSPLHF
16 TRBJ2-3 TRBV6-1 CASSRSGLGSTDTQYF
13 TRBJ1-2 TRBV19 CASSIDLDGGYTF
15 TRBJ1-2 TRBV7-9 CASSIRTAVVDGYTF
18 TRBJ1-6 TRBV11-2 CASSPYITGDPLRSPLHF
13 TRBJ2-2 TRBV20-1 CSAPDTPGGELFF
13 TRBJ1-2 TRBV7-9 CASSPPGDYGYTF
16 TRBJ1-1 TRBV27 CASRQGGQVRGTEAFF
16 TRBJ2-7 TRBV2 CASRPIGRGGKGEQYF
17 TRBJ1-6 TRBV5-1 CASSRVGSGQGNSPLHF
14 TRBJ2-7 TRBV20-1 CSAGRGGLSYEQYF
13 TRBJ1-2 TRBV20-1 CSARRGVGGGYTF
18 TRBJ2-7 TRBV30 CAWSVPPPGTGDRYEQYF
15 TRBJ1-2 TRBV6-1 CASSEALGRQYGYTF
19 TRBJ2-6 TRBV6-4 CASSETGLAGRSGANVLTF
15 TRBJ2-2 TRBV4-1 CASSTSGGITGELFF
13 TRBJ2-2 TRBV11-3 CASSLVQTGELFF
14 TRBJ2-5 TRBV6-2/TRBV6-3 CASTSAPLGETQYF
13 TRBJ1-3 TRBV6-1 CASSEAGGITIYF
14 TRBJ1-1 TRBV20-1 CSAQTGLAFTEAFF
15 TRBJ2-3 TRBV28 CASSDPSGRTDTQYF
14 TRBJ2-5 TRBV19 CASSKTGDLETQYF
14 TRBJ1-5 TRBV28 CASTWRGRSKPQHF
15 TRBJ2-2 TRBV12-3/TRBV12-4 CASSPRRLHTGELFF
15 TRBJ2-5 TRBV6-1 CASRTGLGGQETQYF
13 TRBJ2-3 TRBV7-2 CASSYDYTDTQYF
15 TRBJ1-2 TRBV7-3 CASSLTGQGSYGYTF
14 TRBJ2-3 TRBV19 CASSYSFVADTQYF
16 TRBJ1-2 TRBV6-1 CASSEAGIGTGHGYTF
19 TRBJ2-5 TRBV7-2 CASSPTRHWAGRDKETQYF